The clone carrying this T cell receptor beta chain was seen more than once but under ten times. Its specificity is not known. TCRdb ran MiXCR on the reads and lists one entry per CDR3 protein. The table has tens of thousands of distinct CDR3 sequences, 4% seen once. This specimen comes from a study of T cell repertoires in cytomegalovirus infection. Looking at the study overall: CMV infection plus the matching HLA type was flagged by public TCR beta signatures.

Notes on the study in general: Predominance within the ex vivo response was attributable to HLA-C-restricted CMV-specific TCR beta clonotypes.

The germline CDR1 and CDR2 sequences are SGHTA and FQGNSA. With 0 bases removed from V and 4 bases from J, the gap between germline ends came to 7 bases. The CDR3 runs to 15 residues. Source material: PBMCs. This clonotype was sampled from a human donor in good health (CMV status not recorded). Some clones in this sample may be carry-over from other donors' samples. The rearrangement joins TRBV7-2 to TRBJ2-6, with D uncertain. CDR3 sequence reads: CASSLAAPGANVLTF. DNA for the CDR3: TGTGCCAGCAGCTTAGCGGCCCCCGGGGCCAACGTCCTGACTTTC.